These 29 T cell receptor beta chains were sequenced from one sample in a study of T-cell memory formation after mild COVID-19 (dated by TCRdb to about 2021). Library construction relied on 5' RACE. Sequencing instrument: Illumina NovaSeq 6000. TCRdb itself trimmed the public reads at Q25 with fastp, ran MiXCR and retained productive beta chains. Rows are combined by CDR3 protein, so each entry shows the most common genes and DNA. The sample table records about 500,000 distinct CDR3 sequences; about a fifth of these occur just once. The ten largest clonotypes hold around 13% of the sample. Input material: PBMCs or a T cell subset sorted from them (not recorded which). The receptors shown here come from an adult woman who had mild COVID-19 (a few samples of this study predate the infection). The sample titles of this study are shuffled in the database, so cell type and time point are left out; the donor was told from shared clones.

The chain combines TRBV29-1 with TRBJ2-1; 10 bases map to TRBD2. Germline V gene data show CDR1 as SQVTM and CDR2 as ANQGSEA. Trimming removed 1 base from V and 4 bases from J; junction bases left unmatched: 13. The CDR3 totals 18 residues. The chain's CDR3 is CSVEGVILAGPPYNEQFF. CDR3 nucleotide sequence: TGCAGCGTTGAAGGTGTAATACTAGCGGGACCACCGTACAATGAGCAGTTCTTC.

The rearrangement joins TRBV28 to TRBJ2-5; D is ambiguous. The ends were cut back, 10 bases at V and 5 bases at J, with 17 bases in the middle. Germline assignment: CDR1 MDHEN and CDR2 SYDVKM. The CDR3 totals 13 residues. CDR3 amino acids: CATRWTLGETQYF. The CDR3 DNA follows: TGTGCCACCCGCTGGACGCTGGGGGAGACCCAGTACTTC. Using reference TRBV28 and TRBJ2-5 for the parts outside the CDR3, the full variable domain is DVKVTQSSRYLVKRTGEKVFLECVQDMDHENMFWYRQDPGLGLRLIYFSYDVKMKEKGDIPEGYSVSREKKERFSLILESASTNQTSMYLCATRWTLGETQYFGPGTRLLVL.

The rearrangement links TRBV24-1 to TRBJ2-7; tentative D call: TRBD1 (6 bases). CDR1 and CDR2 (germline): KGHDR, SFDVKD. The CDR3 loop spans 16 amino acids. V lost 0 bases to trimming and J lost 3 bases, with 14 bases between them. The CDR3 bases are TGTGCCACCAGTGATTTGGCTGGACCAGGGGTCTACGAGCAGTACTTC. Translated, it gives CATSDLAGPGVYEQYF.

The V and J genes are TRBV24-1 and TRBJ2-7; D may be TRBD1 (6 bases). CDR3 length: 13 amino acids. V lost 4 bases, J lost 7 bases, and 13 bases lay in between. From germline, CDR1 is KGHDR and CDR2 SFDVKD. The CDR3 region has the DNA TGTGCCACCAGTGACTGGACAGCCAGAGAGCAGTACTTC. Amino acids: CATSDWTAREQYF.

This clonotype has more than one count but fewer than ten. This chain joins TRBV19 and TRBJ2-6, with D tentatively TRBD1 or TRBD2 (5 bases each). The germline CDR1 and CDR2 sequences are LNHDA and SQIVND (reference sequence). Trimming cost V 4 bases and J 0 bases, with 16 bases left between them. This CDR3 is 18 amino acids long. Written as DNA, the CDR3 is TGTGCCAGTAGTACTACCGGGACCGACTACTCTGGGGCCAACGTCCTGACTTTC. Its protein is CASSTTGTDYSGANVLTF.

This clonotype was detected a few times. The V and J genes are TRBV12-3 or TRBV12-4 and TRBJ2-1, with TRBD1 matching over 9 bases. This CDR3 region has 16 residues. V shed 6 bases and J 8 bases; nucleotides not matched to a gene: 14. In nucleotides, the CDR3 is TGTGCCAGCAGCGGGAGAGGAGGGACAGGGCCCCATGAGCAGTTCTTC. Amino acid sequence: CASSGRGGTGPHEQFF.

In this sample, this clonotype turned up a few times. This chain links TRBV7-3 with TRBJ2-1, with D unresolved. Germline V gene data show CDR1 as SGHTA and CDR2 as FQGTGA. V dropped 5 bases and J dropped 8 bases, with 13 bases sitting between them. The length of the CDR3 is 13 residues. DNA of the CDR3: TGTGCCAGCAGCCTTCCACTAAGCGATGAGCAGTTCTTC. It yields the protein CASSLPLSDEQFF.

This clonotype turned up a few times. The chain links TRBV5-6 to TRBJ2-7; D gene uncertain. V was pared by 0 bases and J by 6 bases, with 10 bases between. The CDR3 contains 13 residues. Germline V gene lookup returns CDR1 SGHDT and CDR2 YYEEEE. In nucleotides, the CDR3 is TGTGCCAGCAGCTTGGGGCAGAGCCGCGAGCAGTACTTC. Translated: CASSLGQSREQYF.

This clonotype was counted only a few times. V gene TRBV6-2 or TRBV6-3 combines with J gene TRBJ2-2, with D possibly being TRBD1 or TRBD2 (5 bases each). CDR3 length: 15 amino acids. CDR1 and CDR2 (germline): MNHEY, SVGEGT. The V end lost 2 bases, the J end lost 4 bases, and 11 bases lay between the germline ends. CDR3 bases: TGTGCCAGCAGTTACCATGAGGGGTCCACCGGGGAGCTGTTTTTT. This codes for CASSYHEGSTGELFF.

This clonotype appeared a few times. The CDR3 nucleotides are TGTGCCACCAGCAGAGATCCGCGGAGACCTTCCTACAATGAGCAGTTCTTC. Amino acid sequence: CATSRDPRRPSYNEQFF. The chain carries TRBV15 and TRBJ2-1; D call uncertain. The length of the CDR3 is 17 residues. Germline V gene lookup returns CDR1 LNHNV and CDR2 YYDKDF (reference sequence). The V end lost 0 bases, the J end lost 1 base, and 13 bases lay between the germline ends. Full variable domain (remainder filled in from reference TRBV15 and TRBJ2-1): DAMVIQNPRYQVTQFGKPVTLSCSQTLNHNVMYWYQQKSSQAPKLLFHYYDKDFNNEADTPDNFQSRRPNTSFCFLDIRSPGLGDTAMYLCATSRDPRRPSYNEQFFGPGTRLTVL.

The chain employs TRBV3-1 and TRBJ2-4; D possibly corresponds to TRBD2 (7 bases). This CDR3 spans 15 amino acids. Germline V gene data show CDR1 as LGHDT and CDR2 as YNNKEL (reference sequence). V lost 4 bases and J 3 bases, leaving 13 bases between the germline ends. The CDR3 DNA reads TGTGCCAGCAGCCTCCGGGGGGCCGACAAAAACATTCAGTACTTC. This encodes CASSLRGADKNIQYF.

The CDR3 DNA follows: TGTGCCTGGAGTACCAGGACAGGTGAAGCTTTCTTT. Translating gives CAWSTRTGEAFF. This chain links TRBV30 with TRBJ1-1; TRBD1 matches 7 bases. There are 12 residues in the CDR3. Trimming cost V 2 bases and J 7 bases; bases outside gene matches: 4. In germline, CDR1 is GTSNPN, CDR2 SVGIG (reference sequence).

CDR3 nucleotides: TGTGCCAGCTCACCTATTAATAGTTGGCGGCCGGACTTATTTTTT. This gives the protein CASSPINSWRPDLFF. The J gene is TRBJ2-2, the V gene TRBV18, with D possibly being TRBD2 (5 bases). The CDR3 covers 15 residues. Germline CDR1 and CDR2: KGHSH and LQKENI. Trimming took 3 bases from V and 17 from J, leaving 25 bases between them.

This clonotype was detected only a few times. V and J are TRBV29-1 and TRBJ2-3; D is uncertain. This CDR3 is 14 amino acids long. Germline V gene sequence: CDR1 SQVTM, CDR2 ANQGSEA. Trimming removed 4 bases from V and 2 bases from J, with 13 bases in between. The CDR3 loop reads CSVGQSGLTDTQYF. In DNA, the CDR3 is TGCAGCGTTGGTCAGTCGGGTCTCACAGATACGCAGTATTTT.

A few counts support this clonotype. This rearrangement joins TRBV18 to TRBJ2-2; a possible D gene is TRBD2 (5 bases). This CDR3 has 16 residues. V lost 5 bases and J lost 7, with 20 bases in between. Germline V gene data show CDR1 as KGHSH and CDR2 as LQKENI. The CDR3 coding sequence is TGTGCCAGCTCATTAAATCCGGGAACCAGTGGCGGGGAGCTGTTTTTT. Its translation is CASSLNPGTSGGELFF. The full variable domain, completed using reference TRBV18 and TRBJ2-2, is NAGVMQNPRHLVRRRGQEARLRCSPMKGHSHVYWYRQLPEEGLKFMVYLQKENIIDESGMPKERFSAEFPKEGPSILRIQQVVRGDSAAYFCASSLNPGTSGGELFFGEGSRLTVL.

This clonotype was detected only a few times. This chain connects TRBV4-1 to TRBJ2-3; 9 bases are shared with TRBD2. This CDR3 contains 16 residues. Germline V gene sequence: CDR1 MGHRA, CDR2 YSYEKL. V gave up 7 bases and J gave up 2 bases; unmatched junction bases: 10. Here the CDR3 reads CASTPRSSGATDTQYF. The CDR3 nucleotides read TGCGCCAGCACCCCGAGGTCTAGCGGGGCCACAGATACGCAGTATTTT.

This clonotype was seen a few times. This chain links TRBV3-1 with TRBJ2-6; 11 bases are a match to TRBD1. The CDR3 runs 17 residues. J lost 4 bases, V lost 3 bases, and 5 bases had no gene match. Per germline, CDR1 LGHDT and CDR2 YNNKEL (reference sequence). The CDR3 loop reads CASSHRTGGAGANVLTF. CDR3 DNA sequence: TGTGCCAGCAGCCACAGGACAGGGGGCGCCGGGGCCAACGTCCTGACTTTC.

The rearrangement links TRBV7-9 to TRBJ2-1; D not resolved. The CDR3 is 13 amino acids. From germline, CDR1 is SEHNR and CDR2 FQNEAQ (reference sequence). Trimming removed 5 bases at V and 7 bases at J, with 12 bases between. The CDR3 DNA reads TGTGCCAGCAGCCGCCCCTCGCGGAATGAGCAGTTCTTC. The encoded protein is CASSRPSRNEQFF.

This clonotype was seen a few times. This sequence joins TRBV20-1 and TRBJ2-4; D might be TRBD1 or TRBD2, each matching 5 bases. V was clipped by 3 bases and J by 4 bases, with 13 bases between them. Looked up from germline, CDR1 is DFQATT and CDR2 is SNEGSKA (reference sequence). This CDR3 has 14 residues. The CDR3: CSARGPKRKNIQYF. CDR3 coding DNA: TGCAGTGCTAGGGGACCAAAAAGGAAAAACATTCAGTACTTC.

This clonotype was picked up a small number of times. The chain has TRBV5-5 and TRBJ2-3; D may be TRBD2 (5 bases). Germline V gives CDR1 SGHKS, CDR2 YYEKEE (reference sequence). The CDR3 runs to 15 residues. The germline V and J ends were trimmed by 2 bases and 2 bases, with 12 bases remaining between them. CDR3 coding DNA: TGTGCCAGCAGCTTTCGGGGAGAATCCACAGATACGCAGTATTTT. As protein: CASSFRGESTDTQYF.

This clonotype was counted between two and nine times. The rearrangement joins TRBV6-2 or TRBV6-3 to TRBJ1-5; 8 bases line up with TRBD1. V was pared by 6 bases and J by 3 bases, with 7 bases of the junction left unmatched. In germline, CDR1 is MNHEY, CDR2 SVGEGT. The CDR3 loop spans 15 amino acids. CDR3 DNA sequence: TGTGCCAGCAGCTTGCAGGGGGCAAACAATCAGCCCCAGCATTTT. This codes for CASSLQGANNQPQHF.

J is TRBJ2-7 and V is TRBV5-1, with TRBD2 matching 13 bases. The length of the CDR3 is 15 residues. Germline CDR1 SGHRS, CDR2 YFSETQ. V shed 3 bases and J 3 bases; nucleotides not matched to a gene: 3. In nucleotides, the CDR3 is TGCGCCAGCAGCTGGGGGACTAGCGGGGACTACGAGCAGTACTTC. Translating it yields CASSWGTSGDYEQYF.

The V call is TRBV9, the J call TRBJ2-2, with D possibly being TRBD2 (6 bases). The V end was cut by 4 bases, the J end by 6 bases, with 19 bases between. Germline V gives CDR1 SGDLS, CDR2 YYNGEE. The CDR3 is 16 amino acids. CDR3 loop: CASSSLPGGSAGELFF. Written as DNA, the CDR3 is TGTGCCAGCAGCTCACTTCCCGGAGGGTCCGCCGGGGAGCTGTTTTTT.

V and J are TRBV10-3 and TRBJ1-6; no definite D call. This CDR3 has 14 amino acids. CDR1 is ENHRY and CDR2 is SYGVKD in the germline V gene. The germline V and J ends were trimmed by 7 bases and 10 bases, with 17 bases remaining between them. CDR3 sequence (DNA): TGTGCCATCAAGGGAACGGCTAAGGTATCACCCCTCCACTTT. This sequence encodes CAIKGTAKVSPLHF.

The chain is built from TRBV4-2 and TRBJ2-7; unclear D gene. Germline CDR1 is LGHNA and CDR2 is YNFKEQ. The CDR3 contains 13 residues. The V end lost 6 bases, the J end lost 3 bases, and 12 bases lay between the germline ends. CDR3 loop: CASSSWGNYEQYF. Here the CDR3 DNA reads TGTGCCAGCAGTTCATGGGGTAACTACGAGCAGTACTTC.

This clonotype has only a few counts. The CDR3 spells CATSDPTSGSGNEQFF. CDR3 bases: TGTGCCACCAGTGATCCAACTAGCGGGAGTGGCAATGAGCAGTTCTTC. The rearrangement uses TRBV24-1 and TRBJ2-1; 11 positions match TRBD2. The CDR3 consists of 16 residues. V shed 3 bases and J 6 bases; nucleotides not matched to a gene: 6. Germline V CDR1 and CDR2: KGHDR, SFDVKD.

In DNA, the CDR3 is TGCAGCGTGAGGGGCGGGATCAGGAAATACGAGCAGTACTTC. Encoded protein: CSVRGGIRKYEQYF. V usage is TRBV29-1 and J usage is TRBJ2-7, with D perhaps TRBD2 (6 bases). The V gene lost 6 bases and the J gene lost 4 bases, with 19 bases spanning the gap. Germline lookup yields CDR1 SQVTM and CDR2 ANQGSEA. This CDR3 region has 14 residues.

V usage is TRBV5-1 and J usage is TRBJ2-5, with 8 bases matching TRBD1. This CDR3 has 18 amino acids. Losses at the gene ends were 1 base for V and 1 base for J; bases not matched to a gene: 12. Germline-derived CDR1 and CDR2 are SGHRS and YFSETQ. In nucleotides, the CDR3 is TGCGCCAGCAGCTTGCACCACCCAGGGGGCGCATCCCAAGAGACCCAGTACTTC. Residues: CASSLHHPGGASQETQYF.

This clonotype was seen a few times. This chain links TRBV9 with TRBJ2-1; perhaps D is TRBD1 or TRBD2 (5 bases each). The CDR3 has 17 residues. Trimming stripped 0 bases from V and 4 bases from J, with 17 bases between. Germline V lookup: CDR1 SGDLS, CDR2 YYNGEE. This chain's CDR3 is CASSVAPLEGSYNEQFF. Here the CDR3 DNA reads TGTGCCAGCAGCGTAGCCCCGTTAGAGGGGTCGTACAATGAGCAGTTCTTC.